Shown below are 11 T cell receptor beta chains from a single sample sequenced in a study of radiotherapy plus CTLA-4 blockade in lung cancer. Measured with immunoSEQ multiplex PCR; TCRdb has only the in-frame clones, and not every one. The data contain 85,000 to 100,000 clones, about 88% of them seen just once; the ten biggest clones take up over 15%. Sequenced material: peripheral blood, taken from a patient treated with radiotherapy plus ipilimumab. These receptors were taken from a human donor with non-small cell lung cancer that progressed on radiotherapy plus ipilimumab.

This sequence joins TRBV6-5 and TRBJ2-2; perhaps TRBD2 as D (6 bases). CDR1 MNHEY and CDR2 SVGAGI come from the germline V gene. The CDR3 is 13 residues long. V shed 8 bases and J shed 4 bases, with 11 bases lying between them. As DNA, the CDR3 is TGTGCCAGCGCGGGACCGGGCACCGGGGAGCTGTTTTTT. As protein: CASAGPGTGELFF.

This chain joins TRBV9 and TRBJ2-7; 10 bases line up with TRBD1. Germline CDR1 SGDLS, CDR2 YYNGEE. V dropped 0 bases and J dropped 4; count of bases not matched to a gene: 4. The CDR3 consists of 15 residues. The CDR3 loop reads CASSVGPGQGYEQYF. DNA for the CDR3: TGTGCCAGCAGCGTAGGACCGGGACAGGGGTACGAGCAGTACTTC.

The V gene is TRBV7-2, the J gene TRBJ2-3, with 11 bases that match TRBD2. V lost 1 base, J lost 5 bases, and 2 bases stayed unmatched. Per the germline V gene, CDR1 is SGHTA and CDR2 is FQGNSA. The CDR3 length is 15 residues. CDR3 nucleotides: TGTGCCAGCAGCTTAGGACTAGCGGGGCGAGATACGCAGTATTTT. Translating gives CASSLGLAGRDTQYF. Supplemented by reference TRBV7-2 and TRBJ2-3, the full variable domain reads GAGVSQSPSNKVTEKGKDVELRCDPISGHTALYWYRQSLGQGLEFLIYFQGNSAPDKSGLPSDRFSAERTGGSVSTLTIQRTQQEDSAVYLCASSLGLAGRDTQYFGPGTRLTVL.

As regards this clone: In the same sample, other DNA sequences code for this CDR3. V gene TRBV9 combines with J gene TRBJ2-7; 11 bases align to TRBD1. CDR1 is SGDLS, CDR2 YYNGEE, per germline. CDR3 length: 14 amino acids. V was pared by 2 bases and J by 3 bases, with 1 base of the junction left unmatched. This CDR3 reads CASSVGQGDYEQYF. Here the CDR3 DNA reads TGTGCCAGCAGCGTGGGACAGGGGGACTACGAGCAGTACTTC.

V and J are TRBV28 and TRBJ1-6; TRBD1 matches at 8 bases. The CDR3 totals 18 residues. After removal of 4 bases from V and 5 bases from J, the junction contained 13 bases not matched to a gene. Per germline, CDR1 MDHEN and CDR2 SYDVKM. The CDR3 DNA reads as TGTGCCAGCAGTTCATACGGGACAGGACCCGAAAATAATTCACCCCTCCACTTT. This encodes CASSSYGTGPENNSPLHF.

J is TRBJ1-4 and V is TRBV7-9, with a tentative D call TRBD1 (5 bases). The CDR3 sequence is 16 residues long. Germline V gene data show CDR1 as SEHNR and CDR2 as FQNEAQ (reference sequence). The V gene lost 6 bases and the J gene lost 0 bases, with 14 bases spanning the gap. CDR3: CASSSGVGATNEKLFF. The DNA for the CDR3 is TGTGCCAGCAGTTCGGGGGTTGGGGCAACTAATGAAAAACTGTTTTTT.

The chain is built from TRBV5-1 and TRBJ2-7, with 9 bases that match TRBD1. V was clipped by 2 bases and J by 2 bases; unmatched bases: 2. Germline values: CDR1 SGHRS, CDR2 YFSETQ. The length of the CDR3 is 14 residues. The CDR3 bases are TGCGCCAGCAGCTTACAGGGGGCCCCCTACGAGCAGTACTTC. The encoded protein is CASSLQGAPYEQYF.

The genes are TRBV2 and TRBJ2-7; 9 positions match TRBD1. This CDR3 has 14 amino acids. CDR1 and CDR2 (germline): SNHLY, FYNNEI. With V trimmed by 6 bases and J by 6 bases, 9 bases remained unmatched. As DNA, the CDR3 is TGTGCCAGCAGGACGCCGGGACAGGGAGTCGAGCAGTACTTC. Its translation: CASRTPGQGVEQYF.

The V and J genes are TRBV10-3 and TRBJ2-7, with a weak D call TRBD2 (7 bases). From germline, CDR1 is ENHRY and CDR2 SYGVKD. This CDR3 has 14 residues. V was trimmed by 0 bases and J by 6 bases, leaving 12 bases between them. CDR3 sequence: CAISESGGAGEQYF. In nucleotides, the CDR3 is TGTGCCATCAGTGAGTCAGGGGGGGCGGGCGAGCAGTACTTC.

The V call is TRBV5-5, the J call TRBJ1-4; 7 bases fit TRBD1. CDR3 length: 15 residues. Germline V CDR1 and CDR2: SGHKS, YYEKEE (reference sequence). J lost 8 bases, V lost 3 bases, and 10 bases had no gene match. CDR3 amino acids: CASSSSPGTVEKLFF. The CDR3 nucleotides read TGTGCCAGCAGCTCCTCACCGGGGACAGTCGAAAAACTGTTTTTT.

The V call is TRBV6-6, the J call TRBJ1-2, with D tentatively TRBD1 (6 bases). Per germline, CDR1 MNHNY and CDR2 SVGAGI (reference sequence). V gave up 5 bases and J gave up 5 bases, with 12 bases separating them. The CDR3 runs to 13 residues. DNA for the CDR3: TGTGCCAGCAGTGCTGCAGGGGCTTATGGCTACACCTTC. It codes for CASSAAGAYGYTF.